The 16 T cell receptor beta chains below all came from one sample that was sequenced in a study of shared clonotypes between healthy human individuals. Assay: immunoSEQ multiplex PCR; the TCRdb copy retains only in-frame clones and omits some. In the table there are 450,000 to 500,000 clones, 60% to 80% of which are singletons. Sequencing was performed on PBMCs. Source of these receptors: a woman between 40 and 50 years old in good health. Some clones in this sample may be carry-over from other donors' samples.

This clone was seen more than once but under ten times. The same CDR3 is also encoded by other DNA sequences in this sample. This chain uses TRBV30 with TRBJ1-1; 8 nucleotides line up with TRBD1. CDR1 GTSNPN and CDR2 SVGIG come from the germline V gene (reference sequence). The CDR3 is made up of 13 amino acids. The V segment lost 3 bases and the J segment 1 base; nucleotides outside the gene matches: 1. CDR3 nucleotide sequence: TGTGCCTGGAGCAGGGGGCCGAACACTGAAGCTTTCTTT. Amino acid sequence: CAWSRGPNTEAFF.

Note on this clone: A much bigger clone sits one base away, suggesting this may be a read error. This CDR3 fails to terminate in the conserved phenylalanine or tryptophan, so it likely reflects a read error. The rearrangement joins TRBV30 to TRBJ2-7; 12 nucleotides line up with TRBD2. J lost 3 bases, V lost 4 bases, and 4 bases had no gene match. Germline V gene sequence: CDR1 GTSNPN, CDR2 SVGIG (reference sequence). The CDR3 consists of 14 residues. This chain's CDR3 is CAWTALAGGYEQYL. CDR3 in DNA: TGTGCCTGGACTGCACTAGCGGGAGGCTACGAGCAGTACCTC.

The J gene is TRBJ2-7, the V gene TRBV6-5; 7 bases agree with TRBD1. The J segment lost 2 bases and the V segment lost 6 bases, leaving 10 bases of the junction unmatched. The CDR3 spans 15 residues. The germline gives CDR1 MNHEY, CDR2 SVGAGI. The chain's CDR3 is CASSAGGSAAYEQYF. CDR3 in DNA: TGTGCCAGCAGCGCAGGGGGTAGCGCTGCCTACGAGCAGTACTTC.

For this clone: With a far larger clone one base away, a read error is the likely cause. The sample has other DNA sequences that encode this CDR3 too. This chain joins TRBV2 and TRBJ1-1; TRBD1 is a possible D gene (6 bases). This CDR3 is built from 13 residues. V was clipped by 6 bases and J by 6 bases, with 14 bases between them. Germline values: CDR1 SNHLY, CDR2 FYNNEI. This chain's CDR3 is CASRADGGSEAFF. CDR3 nucleotides: TGTGCCAGCAGGGCGGACGGGGGCTCTGAAGCTTTCTTT.

This clone was seen a single time. This chain joins TRBV6-1 and TRBJ2-7; TRBD1 aligns across 9 bases. J was trimmed by 4 bases and V by 8 bases; bases with no gene match: 6. CDR3 length: 13 residues. Germline V CDR1 and CDR2: MNHNS, SASEGT. CDR3: CASGGQGSYEQYF. The CDR3 nucleotides are TGTGCCAGCGGCGGACAGGGGTCGTACGAGCAGTACTTC.

In its sample, this clone was seen a few times. Other DNA sequences in this sample translate to the same CDR3. V is TRBV6-4 and J is TRBJ2-3; weak D call: TRBD2 (6 bases). CDR3 length: 15 residues. Per germline, CDR1 MRHNA and CDR2 SNTAGT. Trimming stripped 2 bases from V and 0 bases from J, with 9 bases between. The CDR3 here is CASSDGSGSTDTQYF. CDR3 DNA sequence: TGTGCCAGCAGTGACGGGAGCGGGAGCACAGATACGCAGTATTTT.

The J gene is TRBJ2-7, the V gene TRBV5-1; TRBD2 agrees at 10 bases. After removal of 7 bases from V and 0 bases from J, the junction contained 1 base not matched to a gene. This CDR3 spans 13 amino acids. Germline loops: CDR1 SGHRS, CDR2 YFSETQ. The CDR3 coding sequence is TGCGCCAGCTCTAGCGGGAGCTCCTACGAGCAGTACTTC. Translated: CASSSGSSYEQYF.

This sequence joins TRBV2 and TRBJ1-5; 7 bases agree with TRBD1. The germline V gene encodes CDR1 SNHLY and CDR2 FYNNEI. The CDR3 runs 17 residues. V was pared by 6 bases and J by 3 bases, with 14 bases of the junction left unmatched. Here the CDR3 reads CASSPTGEGAFNQPQHF. CDR3 coding DNA: TGTGCCAGCAGCCCAACCGGTGAGGGGGCTTTCAATCAGCCCCAGCATTTT.

This clone appeared a single time. The rearrangement joins TRBV6-5 to TRBJ2-7; D possibly corresponds to TRBD2 (6 bases). CDR1 and CDR2 from the germline V gene are MNHEY and SVGAGI. V shed 0 bases and J shed 7 bases, with 16 bases lying between them. This CDR3 comprises 15 residues. This CDR3 is CASSYSGIPGREQYF. The DNA for the CDR3 is TGTGCCAGCAGTTACTCGGGGATCCCAGGGAGGGAGCAGTACTTC.

The chain is built from TRBV18 and TRBJ2-6; D possibly corresponds to TRBD2 (6 bases). The CDR3 spans 16 residues. The V gene's germline CDR1 is KGHSH and CDR2 LQKENI. V dropped 2 bases and J dropped 1 base, with 9 bases sitting between them. CDR3 sequence reads: CASSPTEGSGANVLTF. The CDR3 DNA reads as TGTGCCAGCTCACCAACGGAGGGGTCTGGGGCCAACGTCCTGACTTTC.

As to this clone: It differs at one base from a far larger clone, so likely a read error. The rearrangement joins TRBV7-3 to TRBJ2-3, with D hard to call. Germline V gene data show CDR1 as SGHTA and CDR2 as FQGTGA. The germline V and J ends were trimmed by 4 bases and 2 bases, with 7 bases remaining between them. The CDR3 runs to 13 residues. The DNA of the CDR3 is TGTGCCAGCAGCTCCCCCAACACAGATACGCAGTATTTT. It is translated as CASSSPNTDTQYF.

The chain is built from TRBV27 and TRBJ1-2; 8 nucleotides align to TRBD1. In germline, CDR1 is MNHEY, CDR2 SMNVEV (reference sequence). V trimming: 7 bases; J trimming: 2 bases; junction bases outside the gene matches: 3. This CDR3 is 13 amino acids long. The CDR3 reads CASKTGANYGYTF. The CDR3 nucleotides read TGTGCCAGCAAGACAGGGGCCAACTATGGCTACACCTTC.

The rearrangement uses TRBV27 and TRBJ2-7; 12 positions match TRBD2. This CDR3 comprises 16 residues. The V gene's germline CDR1 is MNHEY and CDR2 SMNVEV (reference sequence). The V segment lost 5 bases and the J segment 6 bases; nucleotides outside the gene matches: 11. This CDR3 is CASSTPTSGRLSEQYF. The CDR3 DNA reads TGTGCCAGCAGTACCCCGACTAGCGGGAGACTCAGCGAGCAGTACTTC.

The chain carries TRBV7-2 and TRBJ1-2; tentatively, D is TRBD1 (6 bases). The CDR3 spans 14 residues. Deletions cut 3 bases from V and 8 bases from J, with 16 bases between. Germline lookup yields CDR1 SGHTA and CDR2 FQGNSA. The CDR3 loop reads CASSLGNRVTGYTF. The CDR3 bases are TGTGCCAGCAGCTTGGGCAACAGGGTGACGGGCTACACCTTC.

The rearrangement links TRBV2 to TRBJ1-5, with a possible D match to TRBD1 (5 bases). Per germline, CDR1 SNHLY and CDR2 FYNNEI. This CDR3 spans 15 amino acids. The ends were cut back, 8 bases at V and 2 bases at J, with 16 bases in the middle. The CDR3 loop reads CASHKGPIGNQPQHF. The CDR3 region has the DNA TGTGCCAGCCATAAGGGGCCTATCGGCAATCAGCCCCAGCATTTT.

The chain is built from TRBV7-8 and TRBJ1-2; D remains ambiguous. From germline, CDR1 is SGHVS and CDR2 FQNEAQ. V was cut by 1 base and J by 2 bases, with 5 bases left in between. The CDR3 sequence is 13 residues long. The CDR3 DNA is TGTGCCAGCAGCTTAGGCCAGAACTATGGCTACACCTTC. This sequence encodes CASSLGQNYGYTF. The variable domain in full, with the rest retrieved from reference TRBV7-8 and TRBJ1-2, is GAGVSQSPRYKVAKRGQDVALRCDPISGHVSLFWYQQALGQGPEFLTYFQNEAQLDKSGLPSDRFFAERPEGSVSTLKIQRTQQEDSAVYLCASSLGQNYGYTFGSGTRLTVV.